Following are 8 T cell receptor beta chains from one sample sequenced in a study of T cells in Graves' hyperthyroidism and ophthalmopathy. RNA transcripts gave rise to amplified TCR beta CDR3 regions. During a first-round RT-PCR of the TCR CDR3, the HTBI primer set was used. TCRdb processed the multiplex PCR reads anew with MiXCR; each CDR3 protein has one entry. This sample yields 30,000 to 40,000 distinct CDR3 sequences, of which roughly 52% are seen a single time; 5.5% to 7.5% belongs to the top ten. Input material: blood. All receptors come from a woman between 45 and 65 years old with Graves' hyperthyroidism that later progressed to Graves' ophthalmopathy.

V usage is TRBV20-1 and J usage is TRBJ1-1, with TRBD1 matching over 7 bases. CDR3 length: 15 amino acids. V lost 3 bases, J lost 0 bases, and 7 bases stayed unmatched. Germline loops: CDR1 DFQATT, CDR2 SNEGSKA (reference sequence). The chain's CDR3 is CSASPGGNLNTEAFF. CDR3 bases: TGCAGTGCTAGCCCAGGGGGAAATCTGAACACTGAAGCTTTCTTT.

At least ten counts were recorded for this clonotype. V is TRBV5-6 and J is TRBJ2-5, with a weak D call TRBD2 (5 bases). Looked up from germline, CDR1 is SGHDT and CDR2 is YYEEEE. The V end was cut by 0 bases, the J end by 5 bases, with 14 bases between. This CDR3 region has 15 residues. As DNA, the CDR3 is TGTGCCAGCAGCTTGGCGGCGGGCAGCATCGAGACCCAGTACTTC. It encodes CASSLAAGSIETQYF.

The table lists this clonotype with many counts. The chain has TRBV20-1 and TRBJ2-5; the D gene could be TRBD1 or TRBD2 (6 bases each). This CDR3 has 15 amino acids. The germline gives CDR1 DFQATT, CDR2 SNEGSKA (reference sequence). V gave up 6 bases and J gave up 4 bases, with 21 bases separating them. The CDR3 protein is CSATRPGAGAETQYF. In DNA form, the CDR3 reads TGCAGTGCGACCCGGCCGGGGGCCGGGGCAGAGACCCAGTACTTC.

CDR3 in amino acids: CASSLQAGTEAFF. CDR3 DNA: TGTGCCAGCAGCTTACAGGCTGGCACTGAAGCTTTCTTT. The J gene is TRBJ1-1, the V gene TRBV7-3; the D is unclear. The CDR3 sequence is 13 residues long. Germline values: CDR1 SGHTA, CDR2 FQGTGA. V was clipped by 2 bases and J by 4 bases, with 8 bases between them.

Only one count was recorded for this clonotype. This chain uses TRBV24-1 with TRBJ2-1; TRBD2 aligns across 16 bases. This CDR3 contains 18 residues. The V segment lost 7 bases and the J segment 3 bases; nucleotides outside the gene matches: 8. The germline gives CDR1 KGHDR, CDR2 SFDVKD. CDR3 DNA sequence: TGTGCCACCAGGGGGGAGGGACTAGCGGGAGGGAACTACAATGAGCAGTTCTTC. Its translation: CATRGEGLAGGNYNEQFF.

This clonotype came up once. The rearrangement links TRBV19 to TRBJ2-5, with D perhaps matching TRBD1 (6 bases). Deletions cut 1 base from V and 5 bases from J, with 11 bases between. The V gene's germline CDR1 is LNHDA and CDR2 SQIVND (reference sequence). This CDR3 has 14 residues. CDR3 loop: CASSIVLGGETQYF. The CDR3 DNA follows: TGTGCCAGTAGTATAGTACTAGGGGGTGAGACCCAGTACTTC.

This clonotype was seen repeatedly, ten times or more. In nucleotides, the CDR3 is TGTGCCAGCAGCCCGAACCAGCGTGAGCAGTTCTTC. Amino acids: CASSPNQREQFF. The rearrangement uses TRBV11-3 and TRBJ2-1; D unresolved. V dropped 5 bases and J dropped 9 bases, with 11 bases sitting between them. Germline V gene sequence: CDR1 SGHNT, CDR2 YENEEA. The CDR3 is made up of 12 amino acids.

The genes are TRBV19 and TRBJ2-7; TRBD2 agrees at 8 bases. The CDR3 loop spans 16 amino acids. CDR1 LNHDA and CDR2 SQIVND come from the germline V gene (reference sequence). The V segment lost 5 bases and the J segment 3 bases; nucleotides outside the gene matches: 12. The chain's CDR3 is CASSLLAGTRIYEQYF. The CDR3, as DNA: TGTGCCAGTAGTCTCCTCGCCGGGACTAGGATCTACGAGCAGTACTTC.